This is a list of T cell receptor beta chains from one sample in a study of regulatory T cells in long-lasting Graves disease. One entry per CDR3 protein results from TCRdb running MiXCR on the multiplex PCR reads. The sample includes 700,000 or so distinct CDR3 sequences, 30% of them seen just once. The sequences come from peripheral blood mononuclear cells (PBMCs), collected when the disease was refractory, from a patient treated with antithyroid drugs. Source of these receptors: a female donor with Graves disease. CDR3s include the opening cysteine and the closing phenylalanine or tryptophan. Each record gives: V gene, CDR3 protein.

>TRBV6-1
CASSWEGTGGQTQYF
>TRBV2
CASKETNSNYGYTF
>TRBV12-3/TRBV12-4
CASSLKVNTEAFF
>TRBV2
CASSLRTATNYGYTF
>TRBV20-1
CSARDYRVGFGEQYF
>TRBV7-2
CASSLRHIGNTIYF
>TRBV2
CASRAINIQYF
>TRBV6-1
CATQSGGNQPQHF
>TRBV7-3
CASSLYWGTEAFF
>TRBV5-1
CASTSGTGYTEAFF
>TRBV5-5
CASTPLTGPYEQYF
>TRBV7-3
CASSPLSSPYEQYF
>TRBV20-1
CSAHGGRRNQPQHF
>TRBV6-2/TRBV6-3
CASSYQRTGELGYTF
>TRBV24-1
CATSEQDSRELFF
>TRBV10-3
CAISEDRDGHTEAFF
>TRBV12-3/TRBV12-4
CASSLALGFGYTF
>TRBV20-1
CSANPRLARQEAQYF
>TRBV27
CASSFTDGGVGNQPQHF
>TRBV2
CASSALAEYNLSEQYF
>TRBV9
CASSVSGARTEAFF
>TRBV28
CASSRAGTGGDNEQFF
>TRBV5-1
CASMSRGRGSEAFF
>TRBV9
CASSVGWRDNEQFF
>TRBV19
CASSIMGANTEAFF
>TRBV6-9
CASSFRRDRGAEAFF
>TRBV28
CASSFGRVGSPLHF
>TRBV14
CASSQMTGAGEKLFF
>TRBV30
CAWNPMGQPTYGYTF
>TRBV7-6
CASSLRRGQGPYSNQPQHF
>TRBV12-3/TRBV12-4
CASSTENYGYTF
>TRBV10-3
CAISLDSEAFF
>TRBV20-1
CSARDRGRGANYGCTF
>TRBV29-1
CSVEQVGKLFF
>TRBV12-3/TRBV12-4
CASSSDGYSNQPQHF
>TRBV30
CAWTLRVANYGYTF
>TRBV3-1
CASSRQGGTYEQYF
>TRBV9
CASSVEQGAFYEQYF
>TRBV20-1
CSAPPFVSGGNQPQHF